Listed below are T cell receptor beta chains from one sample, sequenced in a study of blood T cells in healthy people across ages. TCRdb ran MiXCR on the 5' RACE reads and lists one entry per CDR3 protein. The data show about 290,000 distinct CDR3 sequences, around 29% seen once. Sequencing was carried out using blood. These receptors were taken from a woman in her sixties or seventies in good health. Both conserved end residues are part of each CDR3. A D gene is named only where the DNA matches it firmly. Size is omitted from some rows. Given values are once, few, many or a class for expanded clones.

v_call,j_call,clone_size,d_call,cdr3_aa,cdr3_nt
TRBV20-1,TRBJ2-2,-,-,CSASGSPGELFF,TGCAGTGCTAGCGGGAGCCCCGGGGAGCTGTTTTTT
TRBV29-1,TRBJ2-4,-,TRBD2,CSVEVSGVKNIQYF,TGCAGCGTTGAAGTTAGCGGGGTTAAAAACATTCAGTACTTC
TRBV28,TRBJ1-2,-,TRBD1,CASSKTGGFYGYTF,TGTGCCAGCAGCAAGACAGGGGGCTTCTATGGCTACACCTTC
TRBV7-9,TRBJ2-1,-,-,CASSTTRNEQFF,TGTGCCAGCAGCACGACGAGAAATGAGCAGTTCTTC
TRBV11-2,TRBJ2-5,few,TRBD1,CASSLGQARDQETQYF,TGTGCCAGCAGCCTCGGACAGGCAAGAGACCAAGAGACCCAGTACTTC
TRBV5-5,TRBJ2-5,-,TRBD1,CASTLTGSETQYF,TGTGCCAGCACCCTGACAGGGTCCGAGACCCAGTACTTC
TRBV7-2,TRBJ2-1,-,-,CASSFRPGGSGIDEQFF,TGTGCCAGCAGCTTCCGACCTGGGGGATCAGGGATCGATGAGCAGTTCTTC
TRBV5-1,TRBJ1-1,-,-,CASSLEVRSEAFF,TGCGCCAGCAGCTTGGAGGTTCGTAGCGAAGCTTTCTTT
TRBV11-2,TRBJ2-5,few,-,CASSQGTRWKETQYF,TGTGCCAGCAGCCAGGGAACCCGATGGAAAGAGACCCAGTACTTC
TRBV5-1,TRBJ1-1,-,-,CASIADGNTEAFF,TGCGCCAGCATCGCGGATGGGAACACTGAAGCTTTCTTT
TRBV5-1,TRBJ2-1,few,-,CASSSEYEQFF,TGCGCCAGCAGCTCCGAATATGAGCAGTTCTTC
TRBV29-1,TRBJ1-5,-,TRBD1,CSVAGQGDQPQHF,TGCAGCGTCGCCGGACAGGGGGATCAGCCCCAGCATTTT
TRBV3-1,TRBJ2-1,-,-,CASSQELPGTPYNEQFF,TGTGCCAGCAGCCAAGAACTCCCCGGGACTCCCTACAATGAGCAGTTCTTC
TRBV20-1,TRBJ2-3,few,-,CSAHGGQTAQYF,TGCAGTGCGCATGGTGGGCAAACCGCGCAGTATTTT
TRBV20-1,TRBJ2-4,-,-,CSAGAGATTAKNIQYF,TGCAGTGCTGGGGCCGGGGCGACCACAGCCAAAAACATTCAGTACTTC
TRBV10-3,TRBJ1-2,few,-,CAISEVGFQYGYTF,TGTGCCATCAGTGAGGTTGGCTTCCAATATGGCTACACCTTC
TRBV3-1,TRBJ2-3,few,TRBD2,CASSQTEGLVGPTDTQYF,TGTGCCAGCAGCCAAACGGAGGGACTAGTGGGCCCCACAGATACGCAGTATTTT
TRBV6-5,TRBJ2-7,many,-,CASSFDRNSYEQYF,TGTGCCAGCAGTTTCGACAGGAACTCCTACGAGCAGTACTTC
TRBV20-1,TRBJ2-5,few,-,CSARSITAVGQETQYF,TGCAGTGCTAGATCGATTACAGCGGTGGGCCAAGAGACCCAGTACTTC
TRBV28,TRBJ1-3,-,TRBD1,CATRQGNRNTIYF,TGTGCCACGAGACAGGGTAACAGAAACACCATATATTTT
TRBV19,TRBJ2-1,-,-,CASSIAGPRYNEQFF,TGTGCCAGTAGTATCGCTGGACCGCGGTACAATGAGCAGTTCTTC
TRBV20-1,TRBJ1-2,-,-,CSASTPNYGYTF,TGCAGTGCTAGTACGCCTAACTATGGCTACACCTTC
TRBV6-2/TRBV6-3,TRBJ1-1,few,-,CASSYWQVNTEAFF,TGTGCCAGCAGTTATTGGCAGGTGAACACTGAAGCTTTCTTT
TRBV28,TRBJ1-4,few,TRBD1,CASRRYGTGGTNEKLFF,TGTGCCAGCAGGCGCTACGGGACAGGGGGAACTAATGAAAAACTGTTTTTT
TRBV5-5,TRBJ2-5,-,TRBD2,CASSLALAGAYQETQYF,TGTGCCAGCAGCTTGGCCCTAGCGGGGGCCTACCAAGAGACCCAGTACTTC
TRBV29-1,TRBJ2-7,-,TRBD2,CSVVPSGRYEQYF,TGCAGCGTTGTCCCTAGCGGGAGGTACGAGCAGTACTTC
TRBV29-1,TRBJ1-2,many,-,CSVEEGGYTF,TGCAGCGTTGAAGAAGGTGGCTACACCTTC